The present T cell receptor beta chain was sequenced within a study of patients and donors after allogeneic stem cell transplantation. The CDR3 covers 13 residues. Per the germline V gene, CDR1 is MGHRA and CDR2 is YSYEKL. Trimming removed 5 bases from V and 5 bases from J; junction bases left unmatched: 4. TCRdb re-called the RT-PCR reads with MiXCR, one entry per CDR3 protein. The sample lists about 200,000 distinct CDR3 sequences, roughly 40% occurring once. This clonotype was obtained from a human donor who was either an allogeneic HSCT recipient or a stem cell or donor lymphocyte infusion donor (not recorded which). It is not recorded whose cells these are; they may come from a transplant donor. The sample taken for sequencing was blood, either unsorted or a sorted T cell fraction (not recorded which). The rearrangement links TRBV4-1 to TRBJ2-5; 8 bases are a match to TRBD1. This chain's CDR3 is CASSSDRAETQYF. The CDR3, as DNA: TGCGCCAGCAGCTCGGACAGGGCCGAGACCCAGTACTTC.